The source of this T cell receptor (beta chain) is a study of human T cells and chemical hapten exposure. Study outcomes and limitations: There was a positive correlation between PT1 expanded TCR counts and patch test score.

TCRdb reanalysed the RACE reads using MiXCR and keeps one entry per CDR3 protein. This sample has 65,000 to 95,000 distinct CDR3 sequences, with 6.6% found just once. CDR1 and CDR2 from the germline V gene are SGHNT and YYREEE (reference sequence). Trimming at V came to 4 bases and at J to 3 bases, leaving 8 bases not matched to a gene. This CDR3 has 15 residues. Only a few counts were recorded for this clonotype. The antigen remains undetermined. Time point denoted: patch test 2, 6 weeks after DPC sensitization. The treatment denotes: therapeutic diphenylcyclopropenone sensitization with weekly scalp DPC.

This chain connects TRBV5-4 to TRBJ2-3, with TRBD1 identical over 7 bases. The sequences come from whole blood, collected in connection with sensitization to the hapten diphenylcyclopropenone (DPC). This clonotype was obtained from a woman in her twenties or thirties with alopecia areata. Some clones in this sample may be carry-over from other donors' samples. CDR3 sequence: CASSQTGVKTDTQYF. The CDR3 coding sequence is TGTGCCAGCAGCCAAACAGGGGTGAAGACAGATACGCAGTATTTT.